Detailed here is one T cell receptor beta chain. Antigen specificity is unknown. The method was immunoSEQ multiplex PCR; TCRdb's version includes in-frame clones alone and lacks a portion of them. The sample lists over 110,000 clones; roughly nine tenths were seen once. The data were taken from a study of T cell responses to AZD1222 COVID-19 vaccine. Background on the study: Some second doses came at about 4 weeks and others at about 12 weeks; these were pooled.

Study-wide findings and caveats: Regions 160-218 and 743-854 dominated among vaccine-associated CD4 TCRs spanning spike.

This CDR3 is built from 13 residues. The sequences come from peripheral blood, collected on day 0 of AZD1222 vaccination. The clonotype originates from an adult in good health. This sequence joins TRBV12-1 and TRBJ1-6. TRBV12-1 is annotated as a pseudogene. In nucleotides, the CDR3 is TGTGCCAGCAGCTTTGCGGGGGGCAGGGCCCTCCACTTT. This codes for CASSFAGGRALHF.